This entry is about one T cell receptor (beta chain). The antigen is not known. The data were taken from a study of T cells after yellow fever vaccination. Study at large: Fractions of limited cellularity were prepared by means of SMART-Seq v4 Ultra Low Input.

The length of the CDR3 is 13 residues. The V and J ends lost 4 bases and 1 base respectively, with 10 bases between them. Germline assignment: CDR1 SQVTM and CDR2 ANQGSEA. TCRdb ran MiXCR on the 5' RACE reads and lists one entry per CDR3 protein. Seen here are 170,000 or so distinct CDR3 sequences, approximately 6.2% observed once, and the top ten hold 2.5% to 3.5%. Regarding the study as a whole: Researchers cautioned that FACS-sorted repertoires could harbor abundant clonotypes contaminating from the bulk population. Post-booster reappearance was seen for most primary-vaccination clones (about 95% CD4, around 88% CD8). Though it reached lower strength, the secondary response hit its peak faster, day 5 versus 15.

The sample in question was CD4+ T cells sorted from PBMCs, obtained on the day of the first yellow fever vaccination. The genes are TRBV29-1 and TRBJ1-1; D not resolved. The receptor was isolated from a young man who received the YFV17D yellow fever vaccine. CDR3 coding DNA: TGCAGCGTTGTGCCCAACGCGAACACTGAAGCTTTCTTT. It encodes CSVVPNANTEAFF. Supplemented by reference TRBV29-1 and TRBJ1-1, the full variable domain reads SAVISQKPSRDICQRGTSLTIQCQVDSQVTMMFWYRQQPGQSLTLIATANQGSEATYESGFVIDKFPISRPNLTFSTLTVSNMSPEDSSIYLCSVVPNANTEAFFGQGTRLTVV.